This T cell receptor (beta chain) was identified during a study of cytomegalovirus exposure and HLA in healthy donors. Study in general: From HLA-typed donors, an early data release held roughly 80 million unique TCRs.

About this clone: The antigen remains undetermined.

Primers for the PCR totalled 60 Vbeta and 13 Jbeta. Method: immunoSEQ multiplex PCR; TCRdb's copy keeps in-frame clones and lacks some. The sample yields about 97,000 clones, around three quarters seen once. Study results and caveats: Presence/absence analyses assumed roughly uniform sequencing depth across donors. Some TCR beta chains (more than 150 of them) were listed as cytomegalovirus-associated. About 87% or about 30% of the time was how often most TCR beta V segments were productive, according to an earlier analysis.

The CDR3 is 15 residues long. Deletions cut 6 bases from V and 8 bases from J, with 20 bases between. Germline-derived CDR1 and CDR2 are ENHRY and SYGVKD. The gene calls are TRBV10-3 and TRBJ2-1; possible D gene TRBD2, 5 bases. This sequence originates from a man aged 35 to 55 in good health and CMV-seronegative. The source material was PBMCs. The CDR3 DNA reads TGTGCCATCAGCGCCTACGAATCCGAGGGCGATGAGCAGTTCTTC. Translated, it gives CAISAYESEGDEQFF.